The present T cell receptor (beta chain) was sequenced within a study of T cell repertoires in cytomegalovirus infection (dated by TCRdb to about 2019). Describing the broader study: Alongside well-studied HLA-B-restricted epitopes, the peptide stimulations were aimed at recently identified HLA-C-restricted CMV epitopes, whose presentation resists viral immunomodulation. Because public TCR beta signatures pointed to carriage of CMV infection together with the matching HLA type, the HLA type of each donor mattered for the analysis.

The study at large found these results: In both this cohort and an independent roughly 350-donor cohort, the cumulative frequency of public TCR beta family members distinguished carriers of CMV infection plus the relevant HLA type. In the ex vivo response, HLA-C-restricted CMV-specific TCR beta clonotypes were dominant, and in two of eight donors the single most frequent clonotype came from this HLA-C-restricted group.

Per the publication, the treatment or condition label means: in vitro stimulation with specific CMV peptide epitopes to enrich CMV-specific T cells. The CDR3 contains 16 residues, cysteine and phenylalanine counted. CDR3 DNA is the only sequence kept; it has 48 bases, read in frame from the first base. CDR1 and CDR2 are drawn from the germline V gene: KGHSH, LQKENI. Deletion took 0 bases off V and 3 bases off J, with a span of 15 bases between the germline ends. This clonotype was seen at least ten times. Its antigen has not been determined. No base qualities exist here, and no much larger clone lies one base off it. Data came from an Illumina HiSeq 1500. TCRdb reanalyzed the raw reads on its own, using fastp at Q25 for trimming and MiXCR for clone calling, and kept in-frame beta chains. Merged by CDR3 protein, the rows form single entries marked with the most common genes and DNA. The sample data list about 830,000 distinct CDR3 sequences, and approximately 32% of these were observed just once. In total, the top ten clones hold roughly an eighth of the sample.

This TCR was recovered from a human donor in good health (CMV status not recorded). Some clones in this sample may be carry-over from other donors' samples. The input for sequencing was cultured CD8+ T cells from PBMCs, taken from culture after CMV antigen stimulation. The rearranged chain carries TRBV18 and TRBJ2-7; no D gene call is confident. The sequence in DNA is TGTGCCAGCTCACCACCGAGCGATCAAGGGTTCTACGAGCAGTACTTC. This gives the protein CASSPPSDQGFYEQYF.